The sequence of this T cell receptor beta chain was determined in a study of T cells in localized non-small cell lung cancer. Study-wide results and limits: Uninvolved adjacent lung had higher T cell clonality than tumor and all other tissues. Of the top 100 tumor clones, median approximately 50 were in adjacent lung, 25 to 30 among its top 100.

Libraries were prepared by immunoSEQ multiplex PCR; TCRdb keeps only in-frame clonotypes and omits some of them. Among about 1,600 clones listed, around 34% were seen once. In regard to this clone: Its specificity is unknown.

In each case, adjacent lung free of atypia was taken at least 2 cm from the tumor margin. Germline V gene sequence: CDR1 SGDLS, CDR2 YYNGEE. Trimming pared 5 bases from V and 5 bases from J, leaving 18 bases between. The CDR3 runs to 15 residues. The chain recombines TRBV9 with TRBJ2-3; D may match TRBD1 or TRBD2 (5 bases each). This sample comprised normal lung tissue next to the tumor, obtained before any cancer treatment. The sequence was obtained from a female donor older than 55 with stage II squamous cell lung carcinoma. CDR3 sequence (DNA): TGTGCCAGCAGTGGCGGCAGAGGGGTTCGAGATACGCAGTATTTT. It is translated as CASSGGRGVRDTQYF.